A single sample is the source of the 8 T cell receptor beta chains below, sequenced in a study of T cell responses to AZD1222 COVID-19 vaccine. Profiled with immunoSEQ multiplex PCR; TCRdb holds only in-frame clones, not every one. The sample holds 70,000 to 100,000 clones, roughly 85% seen once. The source material was peripheral blood, sampled 28 days after the second AZD1222 dose. The receptors derive from an adult who received the AZD1222 COVID-19 vaccine.

The CDR3, as DNA: TGTGCCAGCAGCTTAGAGGCCCGTGTGGGGGTAGGAAACACCATATATTTT. This codes for CASSLEARVGVGNTIYF. The V and J genes are TRBV7-6 and TRBJ1-3; D may be TRBD1 (5 bases). The CDR3 has 17 residues. V shed 1 base and J shed 4 bases, with 17 bases lying between them. Germline assignment: CDR1 SGHVS and CDR2 FNYEAQ.

The chain links TRBV30 to TRBJ1-3; a weak D match, TRBD1 (5 bases). The V and J ends lost 3 bases and 3 bases respectively, with 12 bases between them. This CDR3 is built from 14 residues. Germline CDR1 reads GTSNPN; CDR2 reads SVGIG (reference sequence). This CDR3 reads CAWSFGTVGNTIYF. The DNA of the CDR3 is TGTGCCTGGAGCTTCGGGACGGTTGGAAACACCATATATTTT.

This chain links TRBV15 with TRBJ2-7; the match to TRBD1 covers 7 bases. Trimming cost V 5 bases and J 4 bases; bases outside gene matches: 2. Germline V gene lookup returns CDR1 LNHNV and CDR2 YYDKDF (reference sequence). The CDR3 sequence is 12 residues long. Here the CDR3 DNA reads TGTGCCACCAGCCGACAGGGATACGAGCAGTACTTC. Its translation: CATSRQGYEQYF.

The genes are TRBV18 and TRBJ2-7, with D tentatively TRBD1 (6 bases). CDR1 is KGHSH, CDR2 LQKENI, per germline. The CDR3 has 14 residues. V lost 2 bases and J 3 bases, leaving 11 bases between the germline ends. CDR3 region: CASSPESTGYEQYF. Here the CDR3 DNA reads TGTGCCAGCTCACCAGAATCGACAGGCTACGAGCAGTACTTC.

The rearrangement uses TRBV5-4 and TRBJ1-3; D is possibly TRBD1 (6 bases). The CDR3 consists of 15 residues. From germline, CDR1 is SGHNT and CDR2 YYREEE (reference sequence). Trimming shortened V by 4 bases and J by 3 bases, and 14 bases separated the two germline ends. DNA of the CDR3: TGTGCCAGCAGCCTGGGGTCCAGGGGTGGAAACACCATATATTTT. Translation: CASSLGSRGGNTIYF.

CDR3 in amino acids: CASSLVGAWDSPLHF. The DNA for the CDR3 is TGCGCCAGCAGCTTGGTGGGGGCTTGGGATTCACCCCTCCACTTT. This chain connects TRBV5-1 to TRBJ1-6; tentatively, D is TRBD1 (6 bases). The CDR3 covers 15 residues. The V gene's germline CDR1 is SGHRS and CDR2 YFSETQ. V lost 0 bases to trimming and J lost 8 bases, with 12 bases between them.

V is TRBV16 and J is TRBJ2-5, with D uncertain. The germline V gene has CDR1 KGHSY and CDR2 FQNENV. This CDR3 comprises 13 residues. Deletions cut 2 bases from V and 4 bases from J, with 8 bases between. Here the CDR3 reads CASSQGLGETQYF. The CDR3 bases are TGTGCCAGCAGCCAAGGATTAGGAGAGACCCAGTACTTC.

The rearrangement uses TRBV28 and TRBJ1-2; the match to TRBD1 covers 7 bases. V gave up 4 bases and J gave up 7 bases; unmatched junction bases: 3. This CDR3 contains 12 residues. Germline V gene sequence: CDR1 MDHEN, CDR2 SYDVKM. DNA for the CDR3: TGTGCCAGCAGTTCAGGGGGTACTGGCTACACCTTC. It encodes CASSSGGTGYTF.